This TCR beta chain is from a study of cytomegalovirus exposure and HLA in healthy donors (dated by TCRdb to 2016 to 2017). For the wider study: According to a later analysis, one platform produced both the roughly 120 validation repertoires and the 666 repertoires of the first cohort. The study aimed to test whether signatures of past pathogen exposure could be identified by cataloging public T cell receptors. A separate validation cohort of roughly 120 different subjects was used in addition to the 666-subject first cohort. To predict cytomegalovirus infection status, the study brought together high-throughput TCR immunosequencing, statistical association of individual TCRs with disease status, and machine learning.

Overall study results and their limits: According to the authors, the approach could potentially be generalized to other disease states and immunological phenotypes. In the study, around 150 TCR beta chains were listed as associated with cytomegalovirus. Across donors, most TCR sequences were observed very rarely, whereas some public TCRs were present in many individuals. In vitro tests confirmed that three of the cytomegalovirus-associated TCR beta chains recognize cytomegalovirus antigens. The validation cohort had no HLA typing available for a later analysis, so co-occurrence within that cohort was assessed over all 130 or so repertoires. The classifier was reported to diagnose cytomegalovirus status with high specificity and sensitivity in both the original and validation cohorts. Of the cluster scores, approximately 95% were above 0 in a later analysis, which found that TCRs clustered in the first cohort also tended to co-occur in the 120 validation repertoires.

The germline V gene specifies MNHNS as CDR1 and SASEGT as CDR2. V is cut back by 4 bases and J by 4 bases, with 3 bases in the junction unmatched. Counted from cysteine to phenylalanine, this CDR3 has 14 amino acids. Just CDR3 DNA is preserved here, 42 bases in frame from base 1. Library creation used the immunoSEQ multiplex PCR assay. As for the authors' bioinformatics: To diagnose cytomegalovirus status from the catalog of TCR beta chain sequences, a statistical classification framework was built. TCRdb mirrors the immuneACCESS table, restricted to in-frame sequences. Some clones are absent from its copies; in checked studies, under half trace to an unresolved V gene, and the reason for the others is unknown. Clone size and V and J calls were adopted from that table, with D and trimming inferred from the DNA. The sample records about 220,000 clones, around nine tenths of which are singletons. 2% to 3% of the sample goes to the ten largest clones.

The donors were included in the validation cohort of over a hundred subjects, a group kept apart from the approximately 700-subject first cohort. In the case of this clone: Its binding antigen is unknown. Per-base quality was not reported, and no clone a single base away is much larger than it.

The chain employs TRBV6-1 and TRBJ1-5, with 8 bases in between that match TRBD1. This receptor was obtained from a man aged 18 to 30 in good health and CMV-seronegative. The sequencing sample was made of PBMCs. The nucleotides read TGTGCCAGCAGTGCCGACAGGGGTAATCAGCCCCAGCATTTT. The resulting protein is CASSADRGNQPQHF.